This T cell receptor (beta chain) was retrieved from a study of blood T cell repertoires in COVID-19. Looking at the study overall: The origin of the acute and convalescent COVID-19 samples was the United States, Italy and Spain. The cDNA or gDNA used as material had been derived from T cells, B-cell-depleted T cells, or PBMCs.

V shed 5 bases, J shed 2 bases, and the junction held 5 bases outside the gene matches. Germline V CDR1 and CDR2: SNHLY, FYNNEI. This CDR3 has 14 amino acids. Libraries were prepared by immunoSEQ multiplex PCR; TCRdb keeps only in-frame clonotypes and omits some of them. This table has more than 95,000 clones, about 83% appearing once. This clonotype was sampled from a man in his 60s with acute or convalescent COVID-19. Sequencing was performed on peripheral blood. This chain uses TRBV2 with TRBJ2-7; 8 positions agree with TRBD1. CDR3 sequence reads: CASSPGQAPYEQYF. DNA of the CDR3: TGTGCCAGCAGTCCGGGACAGGCCCCCTACGAGCAGTACTTC.